This T cell receptor beta chain was identified in a study of early T cells in non-severe SARS-CoV-2 infection. Germline CDR1 MDHEN, CDR2 SYDVKM. Unmatched junction bases numbered 9, after V lost 7 bases and J lost 1 base. This CDR3 contains 16 residues. Attachment of unique molecular identifiers to individual cDNA molecules was performed. TCRdb analysed the 5' RACE reads with MiXCR anew, one entry per CDR3 protein. The sample contains 70,000 or so distinct CDR3 sequences, 10% of which appear only once. V is TRBV28 and J is TRBJ1-3; 8 positions agree with TRBD1. The clonotype originates from an adult who was a healthcare worker with PCR-confirmed SARS-CoV-2 infection or an uninfected control (not recorded which). Sequencing used whole blood, obtained at baseline. The CDR3, as DNA: TGTGCCAGCATGGCGGGACAGGAGACTTCTGGAAACACCATATATTTT. Encoded protein: CASMAGQETSGNTIYF.